The next 7 T cell receptor beta chains were all read from a single sample in a study of OX40 agonist ivuxolimab in advanced cancers. The method was immunoSEQ multiplex PCR; TCRdb's version includes in-frame clones alone and lacks a portion of them. This repertoire shows some 90,000 clones, roughly 84% found once; its top ten account for around 0.3%. The source material was CD4+ or CD8+ T cells sorted from blood, sampled in a trial of the OX40 agonist ivuxolimab. These receptors were collected from an adult with an advanced solid tumor such as melanoma, head and neck, liver or kidney cancer.

The gene calls are TRBV19 and TRBJ1-5; 8 bases are shared with TRBD1. V dropped 3 bases and J dropped 3; count of bases not matched to a gene: 7. CDR1 and CDR2 (germline): LNHDA, SQIVND (reference sequence). This CDR3 contains 16 residues. The CDR3 coding sequence is TGTGCCAGTAGTATTTATGGGACAGGCGCCAATCAGCCCCAGCATTTT. Its translation is CASSIYGTGANQPQHF.

This clone was seen only a few times. The chain recombines TRBV11-2 with TRBJ2-7; 10 bases fit TRBD1. V gave up 3 bases and J gave up 5 bases; unmatched junction bases: 4. The CDR3 is 14 amino acids. The germline CDR1 and CDR2 sequences are SGHAT and FQNNGV. The CDR3 nucleotides read TGTGCCAGCAGCTTCCACGGACAGGGGGACGAGCAGTACTTC. Protein product: CASSFHGQGDEQYF.

This clone was counted a few times. The CDR3 nucleotides are TGCAGCGCAGCCGGACAGGGTTACACTGAAGCTTTCTTT. Translated, it gives CSAAGQGYTEAFF. The chain employs TRBV29-1 and TRBJ1-1; 8 bases fit TRBD1. Germline CDR1 reads SQVTM; CDR2 reads ANQGSEA. The CDR3 consists of 13 residues. V was clipped by 7 bases and J by 3 bases; unmatched bases: 7. Complete variable domain (other parts from reference TRBV29-1 and TRBJ1-1): SAVISQKPSRDICQRGTSLTIQCQVDSQVTMMFWYRQQPGQSLTLIATANQGSEATYESGFVIDKFPISRPNLTFSTLTVSNMSPEDSSIYLCSAAGQGYTEAFFGQGTRLTVV.

This chain uses TRBV5-1 with TRBJ1-6; 8 bases are shared with TRBD1. Germline V gives CDR1 SGHRS, CDR2 YFSETQ. CDR3 length equals 13 residues. Trimming cost V 4 bases and J 10 bases; bases outside gene matches: 4. CDR3 in amino acids: CASSGQGGSPLHF. CDR3 nucleotides: TGCGCCAGCAGCGGACAGGGAGGGTCACCCCTCCACTTT.

The chain employs TRBV6-6 and TRBJ1-2; the match to TRBD1 covers 7 bases. Germline CDR1 is MNHNY and CDR2 is SVGAGI (reference sequence). V was clipped by 10 bases and J by 8 bases; unmatched bases: 13. The CDR3 is made up of 13 amino acids. CDR3 in amino acids: CATWTGSTQGYTF. The CDR3 DNA is TGTGCCACCTGGACAGGCTCTACTCAAGGCTACACCTTC.

The chain joins TRBV7-8 to TRBJ1-1, with D hard to call. Germline V gene lookup returns CDR1 SGHVS and CDR2 FQNEAQ. The germline V and J ends were trimmed by 4 bases and 1 base, with 7 bases remaining between them. This CDR3 contains 13 residues. The CDR3 reads CASSSGENTEAFF. DNA for the CDR3: TGTGCCAGCAGCTCCGGAGAGAACACTGAAGCTTTCTTT.

CDR3: CASSPGRGTYEQYF. The CDR3 coding sequence is TGTGCCAGCTCACCAGGCAGGGGGACCTACGAGCAGTACTTC. This chain joins TRBV18 and TRBJ2-7; 7 nucleotides match TRBD1. The CDR3 runs 14 residues. In germline, CDR1 is KGHSH, CDR2 LQKENI. J was trimmed by 2 bases and V by 2 bases; bases with no gene match: 3.